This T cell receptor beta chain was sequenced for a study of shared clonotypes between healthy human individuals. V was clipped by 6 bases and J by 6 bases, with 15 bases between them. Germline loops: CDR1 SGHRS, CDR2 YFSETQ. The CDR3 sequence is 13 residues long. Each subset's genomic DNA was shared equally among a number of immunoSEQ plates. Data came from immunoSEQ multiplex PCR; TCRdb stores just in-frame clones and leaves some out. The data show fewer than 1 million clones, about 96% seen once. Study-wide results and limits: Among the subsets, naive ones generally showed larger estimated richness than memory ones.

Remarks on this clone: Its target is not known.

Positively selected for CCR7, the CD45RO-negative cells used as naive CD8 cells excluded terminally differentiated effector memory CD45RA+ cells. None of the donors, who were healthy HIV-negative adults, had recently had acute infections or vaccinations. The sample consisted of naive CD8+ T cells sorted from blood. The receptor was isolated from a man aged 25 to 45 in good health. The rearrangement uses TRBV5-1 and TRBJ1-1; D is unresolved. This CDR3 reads CASTDGRYSEAFF. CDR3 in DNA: TGCGCCAGCACCGACGGTCGGTACTCTGAAGCTTTCTTT.